This T cell receptor beta chain was sequenced during a study of CD8+ T cells in alopecia areata (dated by TCRdb to 2016 to 2019). Study-level background: Female C3H/HeJ recipients, roughly 7-11 weeks old, were grafted with skin from C3H/HeJ donors with spontaneous alopecia (roughly 6-13 months old). The study used high-throughput TCRbeta sequencing to examine T cell clonal expansion in alopecia areata, in both the C3H/HeJ mouse model and human patients. On the human side, TCRbeta sequencing was run on scalp tissue and on sorted CD4+ and CD8+ peripheral blood T cells from healthy controls and from alopecia areata patients with either patchy or totalis/universalis disease. Clonality in the scalp was compared among normal scalp (n=4), patchy alopecia areata scalp (n=8), and alopecia totalis/universalis scalp (n=8). The RNA source kit depended on sample type: the PAXgene miRNA kit for fixed scalp, the miRNeasy kit for PBMCs, and the RNeasy kit for mouse skin. Amplification of TCRbeta CDR3 regions was done by immunoSEQ multiplex PCR using 35 Vbeta forward primers and 13 Jbeta reverse primers.

Libraries were made using the immunoSEQ multiplex PCR assay. For TCR sequencing, RNA was extracted from every sample and reverse transcribed into cDNA to serve as template. SuperScript III was used to make first-strand cDNA, primed with a 2:1 mix of oligo-dT and random hexamers. A synthetic immune receptor repertoire was used to assess amplification bias, and residual bias was removed computationally. Libraries were sequenced on Illumina HiSeq using 60 bp reads that covered the CDR3 and were read from J toward V. Per the authors' processing: Raw reads were preprocessed to remove errors, and CDR3 was defined by IMGT conventions from the conserved cysteine to phenylalanine. Clonality was calculated as 1 minus Shannon entropy normalized by log2 of the number of productive unique TCRs. Whether scalp clones were CD4 or CD8 was inferred by matching scalp TCRbeta sequences against CD4 and CD8 repertoires sorted from blood. The immuneACCESS repertoire file appears here via TCRdb, limited to in-frame rearrangements. These files lack a portion of the clones; in checked studies, under half of the deficit traces to unresolved V genes, and the cause of the others is not known. The V and J calls and clone size were taken over from that table, and D and trimming were inferred from the DNA. The table notes approximately 110,000 clones here, none of them singletons. In total, the top ten clones hold around 20% of the sample.

What the work shows at the level of the full study, not this receptor alone: Unlike mouse skin, where gammadelta T cells dominate, normal human skin contains resident alphabeta T cells that get sequenced too, which complicates analysis of the scalp TCR repertoire. Higher clonality and more expanded CD8+ clones were observed in lesional scalp than in normal scalp, particularly in alopecia totalis/universalis, a finding suggestive of antigenic drive. Shared TCR sequences between patients were less evident than in mice, which may be partly attributable to HLA diversity in the patient population.

On this clone itself: Its specific antigen is unknown. Being a mouse receptor, it is described with mouse gene labels and germline sequences. The sequence runs out 4 residues before the end of the CDR3; the remainder is reconstructed from the germline J gene.

The CDR3 holds 15 amino acids from the cysteine to the phenylalanine. Shown are 33 bases from within the CDR3, in frame from base 1. V is trimmed back by 3 bases and J by 0 bases, and the junction contains 4 bases that no gene match accounts for. For CDR1 and CDR2, the germline V gene lists NSHNY and SYGAGN. The sequence derives from a C3H/HeJ mouse with alopecia areata. These mice carry the MHC haplotype H2-k. Source material: lesional skin. The chain is assembled from TRBV13-1 and TRBJ2-7, with 9 junctional bases fitting TRBD2. CDR3 DNA (partial): TGTGCCAGCAGTGTGGGGGGGCTAAGCTCCTAT. It specifies CASSVGGLSSY. The complete CDR3 protein is CASSVGGLSSYEQYF.